This TCR beta chain is drawn from a study of OX40 agonist ivuxolimab in advanced cancers. TCRdb keeps only in-frame clones here, not all; method: immunoSEQ multiplex PCR. The sample includes some 87,000 clones, approximately 93% of them seen just once. Germline values: CDR1 MDHEN, CDR2 SYDVKM. This CDR3 has 17 amino acids. J lost 5 bases, V lost 8 bases, and 17 bases had no gene match. The chain uses TRBV28 and TRBJ1-1, with TRBD1 matching 10 bases. The sequence was obtained from an adult with an advanced solid tumor such as melanoma, head and neck, liver or kidney cancer. The sequenced sample was CD4+ or CD8+ T cells sorted from blood, obtained in a trial of the OX40 agonist ivuxolimab. The CDR3 DNA is TGTGCCAGCCTTAAAAGGACAGGGGGATACTTGGGAACTGAAGCTTTCTTT. Encoded protein: CASLKRTGGYLGTEAFF.